The clone carrying this TCR beta chain was recorded a few times. V shed 9 bases and J shed 3 bases, with 12 bases lying between them. CDR1 is LNHDA, CDR2 SQIVND, per germline (reference sequence). The CDR3 has 13 residues. Sequenced by immunoSEQ multiplex PCR; TCRdb stores in-frame clones only, minus some. The repertoire holds about 47,000 clones, with 94% as singletons. The sample originates from a study of T cells after posttransplantation cyclophosphamide. The source material was PBMCs. The genes are TRBV19 and TRBJ1-5, with a tentative D call TRBD1 (6 bases). This receptor was obtained from a woman in her twenties or thirties in good health and a related stem cell transplant donor. CDR3 nucleotides: TGTGCCAGCCTGGGACACAACAATCAGCCCCAGCATTTT. It encodes CASLGHNNQPQHF.